The rows below give T cell receptor beta chains drawn from one sample of a study of brain T cells in children with intractable seizures. The table came from immunoSEQ multiplex PCR; TCRdb's copy has only in-frame clones and leaves some out. The sample comprises approximately 330,000 clones, roughly 92% of which are singletons, and about 5.8% rests with the top ten. The specimen was peripheral blood, collected 4 to 6 months after surgery. These receptors originate from a boy under three years old with tuberous sclerosis and intractable seizures. CDR3s leave out the opening cysteine and the closing phenylalanine or tryptophan. D genes are given only for firm matches. Clone size appears in some rows only: once, few, many, or a class for an expanded clone.

cdr3_length: 14; j_call: TRBJ2-1; d_call: -; clone_size: -; v_call: TRBV11-2; cdr3_aa: ASSLVVRLSYNEQF
cdr3_length: 17; j_call: TRBJ1-1; d_call: TRBD1; clone_size: -; v_call: TRBV7-9; cdr3_aa: ASSYARRGMTGNGTEAF
cdr3_length: 10; j_call: TRBJ2-3; d_call: -; clone_size: -; v_call: TRBV7-9; cdr3_aa: ASSPSTDTQY
cdr3_length: 10; j_call: TRBJ1-2; d_call: -; clone_size: -; v_call: TRBV7-9; cdr3_aa: ASSHRDYGYT
cdr3_length: 11; j_call: TRBJ2-7; d_call: TRBD1; clone_size: -; v_call: TRBV7-9; cdr3_aa: ASSLVQGIEQY
cdr3_length: 10; j_call: TRBJ1-2; d_call: -; clone_size: -; v_call: TRBV30; cdr3_aa: AWSGGHYGYT
cdr3_length: 9; j_call: TRBJ2-3; d_call: -; clone_size: -; v_call: TRBV29-1; cdr3_aa: SVASADTQY
cdr3_length: 17; j_call: TRBJ2-1; d_call: TRBD1; clone_size: -; v_call: TRBV11-2; cdr3_aa: ASSPSGQGARNSYNEQF
cdr3_length: 11; j_call: TRBJ1-5; d_call: TRBD1; clone_size: -; v_call: TRBV2; cdr3_aa: ASTGQGIQPQH
cdr3_length: 13; j_call: TRBJ2-7; d_call: TRBD2; clone_size: -; v_call: TRBV11-3; cdr3_aa: ASSLDPQLADEQY
cdr3_length: 13; j_call: TRBJ1-1; d_call: -; clone_size: -; v_call: TRBV18; cdr3_aa: ASSQTVDRNTEAF
cdr3_length: 12; j_call: TRBJ2-7; d_call: TRBD2; clone_size: -; v_call: TRBV5-1; cdr3_aa: ASSLSGRVYEQY
cdr3_length: 13; j_call: TRBJ2-2; d_call: TRBD2; clone_size: -; v_call: TRBV6-5; cdr3_aa: ASLPGTSGTGELF
cdr3_length: 14; j_call: TRBJ2-5; d_call: TRBD2; clone_size: -; v_call: TRBV7-9; cdr3_aa: ASSPLRTSGGETQY
cdr3_length: 12; j_call: TRBJ1-2; d_call: TRBD1; clone_size: once; v_call: TRBV7-9; cdr3_aa: ASRDDRGNYGYT
cdr3_length: 15; j_call: TRBJ2-5; d_call: TRBD2; clone_size: -; v_call: TRBV5-1; cdr3_aa: ASSSSRTSGGQETQY
cdr3_length: 12; j_call: TRBJ1-5; d_call: -; clone_size: -; v_call: TRBV27; cdr3_aa: ASSYGGPNQPQH
cdr3_length: 12; j_call: TRBJ1-1; d_call: -; clone_size: -; v_call: TRBV5-1; cdr3_aa: ASSLYGTVTEAF
cdr3_length: 12; j_call: TRBJ1-1; d_call: TRBD1; clone_size: -; v_call: TRBV19; cdr3_aa: ASTPDREVTEAF
cdr3_length: 11; j_call: TRBJ2-3; d_call: -; clone_size: -; v_call: TRBV30; cdr3_aa: AWNRGGTDTQY
cdr3_length: 13; j_call: TRBJ2-3; d_call: TRBD2; clone_size: -; v_call: TRBV7-3; cdr3_aa: ASSPGLAGADTQY
cdr3_length: 11; j_call: TRBJ2-7; d_call: -; clone_size: -; v_call: TRBV15; cdr3_aa: ATSRDEASEQY
cdr3_length: 10; j_call: TRBJ2-4; d_call: -; clone_size: -; v_call: TRBV3-1/TRBV3-2; cdr3_aa: ASSQEGLAKY
cdr3_length: 11; j_call: TRBJ2-7; d_call: TRBD1; clone_size: -; v_call: TRBV19; cdr3_aa: ASTGQGEYEQY
cdr3_length: 13; j_call: TRBJ1-2; d_call: -; clone_size: -; v_call: TRBV6-6; cdr3_aa: ASSYADLLDYGYT
cdr3_length: 12; j_call: TRBJ2-1; d_call: TRBD2; clone_size: -; v_call: TRBV7-3; cdr3_aa: ASSSLAGESEQF
cdr3_length: 14; j_call: TRBJ2-1; d_call: TRBD1; clone_size: -; v_call: TRBV12-5; cdr3_aa: ASGPGNRGLYNEQF
cdr3_length: 13; j_call: TRBJ2-7; d_call: -; clone_size: -; v_call: TRBV20-1; cdr3_aa: SASVVAGLSYEQY
cdr3_length: 10; j_call: TRBJ2-1; d_call: TRBD2; clone_size: once; v_call: TRBV11-3; cdr3_aa: ATSGRGNEQF
cdr3_length: 15; j_call: TRBJ2-5; d_call: TRBD2; clone_size: once; v_call: TRBV29-1; cdr3_aa: SVDTATSGRRGETQY
cdr3_length: 15; j_call: TRBJ1-5; d_call: -; clone_size: -; v_call: TRBV10-1; cdr3_aa: ASIGTGMAYSNQPQH
cdr3_length: 12; j_call: TRBJ1-2; d_call: -; clone_size: -; v_call: TRBV6-1; cdr3_aa: ASGAGQANYGYT
cdr3_length: 14; j_call: TRBJ2-5; d_call: TRBD2; clone_size: -; v_call: TRBV4-2; cdr3_aa: ASSLGLAGATETQY
cdr3_length: 15; j_call: TRBJ1-5; d_call: -; clone_size: -; v_call: TRBV23-1; cdr3_aa: ASSQSWVGRANQPQH
cdr3_length: 10; j_call: TRBJ2-7; d_call: -; clone_size: -; v_call: TRBV4-1; cdr3_aa: ASRGRTYEQY
cdr3_length: 11; j_call: TRBJ1-6; d_call: TRBD1; clone_size: once; v_call: TRBV30; cdr3_aa: AWTSRGRSPLH
cdr3_length: 12; j_call: TRBJ1-1; d_call: -; clone_size: -; v_call: TRBV6-1; cdr3_aa: ASSEQFMNTEAF
cdr3_length: 9; j_call: TRBJ2-7; d_call: TRBD2; clone_size: -; v_call: TRBV12-3/TRBV12-4; cdr3_aa: ASSQTGTSI
cdr3_length: 13; j_call: TRBJ2-3; d_call: TRBD2; clone_size: -; v_call: TRBV15; cdr3_aa: ATSLAGINTDTQY
cdr3_length: 14; j_call: TRBJ2-3; d_call: -; clone_size: once; v_call: TRBV18; cdr3_aa: ASSRTPPGSTDTQY